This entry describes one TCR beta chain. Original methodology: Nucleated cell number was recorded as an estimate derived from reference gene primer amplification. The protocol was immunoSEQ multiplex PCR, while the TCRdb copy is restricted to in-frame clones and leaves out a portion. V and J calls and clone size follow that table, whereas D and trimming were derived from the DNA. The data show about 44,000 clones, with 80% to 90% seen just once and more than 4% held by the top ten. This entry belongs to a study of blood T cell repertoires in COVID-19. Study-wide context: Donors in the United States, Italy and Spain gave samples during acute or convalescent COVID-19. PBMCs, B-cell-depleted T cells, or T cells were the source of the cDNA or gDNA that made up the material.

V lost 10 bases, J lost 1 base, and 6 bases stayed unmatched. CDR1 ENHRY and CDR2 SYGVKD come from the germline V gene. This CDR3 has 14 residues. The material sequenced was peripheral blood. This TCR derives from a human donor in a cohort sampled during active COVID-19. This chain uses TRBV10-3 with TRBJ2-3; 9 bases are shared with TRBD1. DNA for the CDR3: TGTGCCAGCCACCGGGACAGGGGCACAGATACGCAGTATTTT. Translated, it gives CASHRDRGTDTQYF.